The clone carrying this T cell receptor beta chain has a count of ten or more. Its antigen remains unknown. The record originates from a study of CD8+CD57+ T cells in acquired aplastic anemia. Background on the study: Sorted CD4+ plus CD8+ cells gave DNA averaging 3.2 ug. Among healthy donors, CD4+ cells averaged approximately 11 million reads.

V lost 0 bases and J 5 bases, leaving 7 bases between the germline ends. Germline V gene data show CDR1 as LGHDT and CDR2 as YNNKEL (reference sequence). The CDR3 consists of 13 residues. Regarding the study as a whole: Nearly 30 CD8+ CDR3 sequences were shared between patients and controls.

The template used for profiling TCR beta VDJ and CDR3 was genomic DNA. Each CDR3 protein gets one entry after TCRdb re-called the reads with MiXCR. Altogether 400,000 to 450,000 distinct CDR3 sequences are present, about two thirds being singletons, with the ten largest covering approximately 3.8%. The TCR was taken from a human donor in good health, serving as a control. The chain carries TRBV3-1 and TRBJ2-5; D gene ambiguous. The sample consisted of sorted CD4+, CD8+, or CD8+CD57+ T cells (not recorded which) from PBMCs. This chain's CDR3 is CASSQELGETQYF. The CDR3 DNA is TGTGCCAGCAGCCAAGAGTTGGGGGAGACCCAGTACTTC.